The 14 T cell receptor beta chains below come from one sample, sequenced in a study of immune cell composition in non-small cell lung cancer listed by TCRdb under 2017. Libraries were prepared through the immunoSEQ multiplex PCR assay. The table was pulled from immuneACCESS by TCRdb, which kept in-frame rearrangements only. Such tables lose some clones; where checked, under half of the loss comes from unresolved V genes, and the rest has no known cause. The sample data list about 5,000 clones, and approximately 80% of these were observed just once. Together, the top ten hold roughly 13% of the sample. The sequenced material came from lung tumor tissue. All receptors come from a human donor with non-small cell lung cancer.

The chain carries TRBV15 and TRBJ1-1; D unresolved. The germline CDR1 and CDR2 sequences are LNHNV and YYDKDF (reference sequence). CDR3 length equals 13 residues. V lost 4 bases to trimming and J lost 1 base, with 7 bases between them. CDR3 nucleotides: TGTGCCACCAGCATGACGGCGAACACTGAAGCTTTCTTT. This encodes CATSMTANTEAFF.

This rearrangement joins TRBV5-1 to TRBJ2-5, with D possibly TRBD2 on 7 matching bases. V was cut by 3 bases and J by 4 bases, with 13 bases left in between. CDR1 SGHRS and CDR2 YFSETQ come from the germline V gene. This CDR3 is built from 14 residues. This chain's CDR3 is CASSSAGAGETQYF. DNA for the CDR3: TGCGCCAGCAGCTCGGCGGGGGCAGGAGAGACCCAGTACTTC.

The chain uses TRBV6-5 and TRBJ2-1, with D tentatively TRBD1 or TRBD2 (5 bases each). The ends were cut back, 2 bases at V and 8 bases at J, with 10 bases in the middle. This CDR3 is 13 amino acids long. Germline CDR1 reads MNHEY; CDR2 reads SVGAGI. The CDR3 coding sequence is TGTGCCAGCAGTTACAAACGGGGCGATGAGCAGTTCTTC. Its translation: CASSYKRGDEQFF.

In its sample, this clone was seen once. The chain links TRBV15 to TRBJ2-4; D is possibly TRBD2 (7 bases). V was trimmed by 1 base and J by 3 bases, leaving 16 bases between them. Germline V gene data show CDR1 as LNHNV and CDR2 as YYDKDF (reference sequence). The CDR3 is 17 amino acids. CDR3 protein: CATSRVGGRLGKNIQYF. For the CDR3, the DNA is TGTGCCACCAGCAGAGTGGGGGGGCGGTTGGGCAAAAACATTCAGTACTTC.

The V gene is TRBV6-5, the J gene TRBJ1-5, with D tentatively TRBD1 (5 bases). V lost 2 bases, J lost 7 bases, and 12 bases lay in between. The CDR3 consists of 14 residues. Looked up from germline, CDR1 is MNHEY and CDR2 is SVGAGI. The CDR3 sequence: CASSYGREGQPQHF. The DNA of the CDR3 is TGTGCCAGCAGTTACGGCAGGGAGGGACAGCCCCAGCATTTT.

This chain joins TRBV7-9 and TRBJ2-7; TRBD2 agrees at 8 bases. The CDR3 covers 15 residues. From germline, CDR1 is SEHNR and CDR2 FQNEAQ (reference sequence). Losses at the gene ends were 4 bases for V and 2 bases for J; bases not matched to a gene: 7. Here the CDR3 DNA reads TGTGCCAGCAGCTCCACTAGCGGCACCCCCTACGAGCAGTACTTC. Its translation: CASSSTSGTPYEQYF.

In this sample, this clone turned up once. The CDR3 reads CASSPSGGANYEQYF. DNA for the CDR3: TGTGCCAGCAGCCCTAGCGGGGGGGCCAACTACGAGCAGTACTTC. This chain links TRBV7-2 with TRBJ2-7, with TRBD2 matching over 12 bases. V trimming: 5 bases; J trimming: 3 bases; junction bases outside the gene matches: 5. The CDR3 is 15 amino acids. Germline V gene lookup returns CDR1 SGHTA and CDR2 FQGNSA.

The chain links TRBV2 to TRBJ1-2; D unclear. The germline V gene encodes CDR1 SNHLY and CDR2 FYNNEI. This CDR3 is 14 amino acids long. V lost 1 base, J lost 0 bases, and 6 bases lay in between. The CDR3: CASSEDGTNYGYTF. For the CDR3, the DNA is TGTGCCAGCAGTGAAGACGGAACTAACTATGGCTACACCTTC.

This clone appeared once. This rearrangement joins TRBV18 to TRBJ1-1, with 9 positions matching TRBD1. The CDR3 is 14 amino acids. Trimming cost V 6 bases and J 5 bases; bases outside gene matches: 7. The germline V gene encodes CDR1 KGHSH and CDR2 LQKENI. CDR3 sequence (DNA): TGTGCCAGCTCGCGACAGGGGGTCGATACTGAAGCTTTCTTT. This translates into CASSRQGVDTEAFF.

The CDR3, as DNA: TGTGCCAGCACCCTCCGGGACAGCCCTTACAATGAGCAGTTCTTC. It translates to CASTLRDSPYNEQFF. The chain combines TRBV9 with TRBJ2-1; 7 bases are a match to TRBD1. In germline, CDR1 is SGDLS, CDR2 YYNGEE. CDR3 length: 15 amino acids. Trimming at V came to 6 bases and at J to 4 bases, leaving 10 bases not matched to a gene.

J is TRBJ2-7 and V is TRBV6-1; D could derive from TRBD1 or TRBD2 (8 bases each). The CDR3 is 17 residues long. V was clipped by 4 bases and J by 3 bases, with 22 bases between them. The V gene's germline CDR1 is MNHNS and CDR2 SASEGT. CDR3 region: CASSGRDRPGGYYEQYF. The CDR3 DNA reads TGTGCCAGCAGTGGCCGGGACAGGCCGGGGGGGTACTACGAGCAGTACTTC.

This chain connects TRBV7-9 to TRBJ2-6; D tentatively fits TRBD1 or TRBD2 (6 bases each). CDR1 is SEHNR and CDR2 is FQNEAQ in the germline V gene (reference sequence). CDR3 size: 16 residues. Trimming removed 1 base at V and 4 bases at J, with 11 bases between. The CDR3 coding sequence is TGTGCCAGCAGCTTAGACGGGGGCTTGGGGGCCAACGTCCTGACTTTC. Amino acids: CASSLDGGLGANVLTF.

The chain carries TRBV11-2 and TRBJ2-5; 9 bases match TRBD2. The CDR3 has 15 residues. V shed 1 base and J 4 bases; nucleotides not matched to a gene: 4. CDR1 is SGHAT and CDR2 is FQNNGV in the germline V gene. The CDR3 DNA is TGTGCCAGCAGCTTAGGCGGGGGGGCCGGAGAGACCCAGTACTTC. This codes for CASSLGGGAGETQYF.

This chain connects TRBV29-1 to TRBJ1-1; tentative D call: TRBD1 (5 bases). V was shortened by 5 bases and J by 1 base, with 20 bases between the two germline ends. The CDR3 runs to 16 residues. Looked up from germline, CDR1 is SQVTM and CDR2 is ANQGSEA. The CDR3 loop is CSVRLGVSSRNTEAFF. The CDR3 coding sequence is TGCAGCGTTCGACTAGGGGTAAGCTCGAGGAACACTGAAGCTTTCTTT.